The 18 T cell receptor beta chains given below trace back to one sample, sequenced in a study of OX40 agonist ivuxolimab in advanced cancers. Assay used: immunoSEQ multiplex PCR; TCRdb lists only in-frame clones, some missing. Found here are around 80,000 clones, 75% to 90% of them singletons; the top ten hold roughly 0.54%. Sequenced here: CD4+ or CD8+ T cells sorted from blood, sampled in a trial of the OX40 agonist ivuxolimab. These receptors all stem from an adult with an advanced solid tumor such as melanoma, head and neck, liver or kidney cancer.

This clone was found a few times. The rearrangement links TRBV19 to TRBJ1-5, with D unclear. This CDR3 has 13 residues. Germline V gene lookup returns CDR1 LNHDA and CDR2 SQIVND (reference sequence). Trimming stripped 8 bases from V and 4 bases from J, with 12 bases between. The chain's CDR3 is CASASGPNQPQHF. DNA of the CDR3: TGTGCCAGTGCGAGCGGGCCGAATCAGCCCCAGCATTTT.

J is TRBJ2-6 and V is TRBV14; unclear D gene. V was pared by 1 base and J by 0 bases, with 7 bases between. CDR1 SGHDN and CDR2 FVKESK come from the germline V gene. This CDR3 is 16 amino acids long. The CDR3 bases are TGTGCCAGCAGCCAAGGCAGTTACTCTGGGGCCAACGTCCTGACTTTC. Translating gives CASSQGSYSGANVLTF.

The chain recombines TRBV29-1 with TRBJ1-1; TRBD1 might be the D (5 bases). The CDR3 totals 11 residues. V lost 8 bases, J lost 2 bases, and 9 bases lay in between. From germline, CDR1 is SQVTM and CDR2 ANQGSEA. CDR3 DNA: TGCAGCACGACAGAAAACACTGAAGCTTTCTTT. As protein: CSTTENTEAFF.

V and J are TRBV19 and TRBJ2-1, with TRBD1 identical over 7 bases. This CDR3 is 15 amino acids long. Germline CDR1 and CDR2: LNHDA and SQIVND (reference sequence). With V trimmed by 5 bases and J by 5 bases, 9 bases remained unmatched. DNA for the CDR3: TGTGCCAGTAGTGCAAGGACAGGCGGCCACAATGAGCAGTTCTTC. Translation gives CASSARTGGHNEQFF.

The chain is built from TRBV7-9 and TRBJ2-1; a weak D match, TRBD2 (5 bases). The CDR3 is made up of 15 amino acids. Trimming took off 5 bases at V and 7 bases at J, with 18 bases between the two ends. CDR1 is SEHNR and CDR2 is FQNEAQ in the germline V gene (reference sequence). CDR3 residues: CASSPRGTEVNEQFF. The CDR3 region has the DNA TGTGCCAGCAGCCCCCGTGGCACGGAGGTGAATGAGCAGTTCTTC.

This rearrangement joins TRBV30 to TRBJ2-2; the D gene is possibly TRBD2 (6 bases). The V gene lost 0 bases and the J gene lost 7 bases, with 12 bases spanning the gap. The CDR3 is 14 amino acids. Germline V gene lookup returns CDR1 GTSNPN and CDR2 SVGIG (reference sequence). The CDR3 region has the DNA TGTGCCTGGAGTGTATTGGGGGGTTTCGGGGAGCTGTTTTTT. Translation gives CAWSVLGGFGELFF. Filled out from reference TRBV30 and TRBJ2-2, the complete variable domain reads SQTIHQWPATLVQPVGSPLSLECTVEGTSNPNLYWYRQAAGRGLQLLFYSVGIGQISSEVPQNLSASRPQDRQFILSSKKLLLSDSGFYLCAWSVLGGFGELFFGEGSRLTVL.

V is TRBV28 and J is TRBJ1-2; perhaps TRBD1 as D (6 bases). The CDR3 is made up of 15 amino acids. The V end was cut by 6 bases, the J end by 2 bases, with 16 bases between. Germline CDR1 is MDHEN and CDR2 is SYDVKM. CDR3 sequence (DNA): TGTGCCAGCAGAGCCAGCTCCACAGGGAACTATGGCTACACCTTC. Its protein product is CASRASSTGNYGYTF.

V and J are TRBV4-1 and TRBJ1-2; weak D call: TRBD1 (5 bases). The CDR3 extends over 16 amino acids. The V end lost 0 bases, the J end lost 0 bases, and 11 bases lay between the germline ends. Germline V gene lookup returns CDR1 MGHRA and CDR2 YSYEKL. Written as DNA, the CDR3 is TGCGCCAGCAGCCAAGATCTTTCAGGGTCTAACTATGGCTACACCTTC. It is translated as CASSQDLSGSNYGYTF.

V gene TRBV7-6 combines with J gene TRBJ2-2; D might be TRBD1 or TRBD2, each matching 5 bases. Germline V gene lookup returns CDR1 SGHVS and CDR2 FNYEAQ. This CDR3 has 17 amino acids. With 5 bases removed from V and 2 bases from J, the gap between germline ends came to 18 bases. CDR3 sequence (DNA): TGTGCCAGCAGCCAAATGACCGGGACCTCAAACACCGGGGAGCTGTTTTTT. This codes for CASSQMTGTSNTGELFF.

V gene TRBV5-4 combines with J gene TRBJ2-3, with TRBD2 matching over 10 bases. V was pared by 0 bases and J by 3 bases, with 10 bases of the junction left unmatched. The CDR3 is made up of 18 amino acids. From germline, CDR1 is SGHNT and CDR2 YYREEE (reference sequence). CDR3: CASSLAGLAGDRTDTQYF. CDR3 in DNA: TGTGCCAGCAGCTTGGCCGGGCTAGCGGGAGATAGGACAGATACGCAGTATTTT. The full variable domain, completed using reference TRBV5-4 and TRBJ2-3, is ETGVTQSPTHLIKTRGQQVTLRCSSQSGHNTVSWYQQALGQGPQFIFQYYREEENGRGNFPPRFSGLQFPNYSSELNVNALELDDSALYLCASSLAGLAGDRTDTQYFGPGTRLTVL.

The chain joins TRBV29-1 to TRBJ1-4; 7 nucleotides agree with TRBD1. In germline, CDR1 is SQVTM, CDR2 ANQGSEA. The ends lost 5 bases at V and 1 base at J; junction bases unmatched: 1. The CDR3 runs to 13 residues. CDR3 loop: CSVRDRTNEKLFF. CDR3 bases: TGCAGCGTTAGGGACAGAACTAATGAAAAACTGTTTTTT.

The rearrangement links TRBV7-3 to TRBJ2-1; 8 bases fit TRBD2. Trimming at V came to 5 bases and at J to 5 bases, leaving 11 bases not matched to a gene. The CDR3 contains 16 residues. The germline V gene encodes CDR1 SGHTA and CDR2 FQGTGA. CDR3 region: CASSPLGLAGHNEQFF. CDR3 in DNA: TGTGCCAGCAGCCCCCTCGGACTAGCTGGGCACAATGAGCAGTTCTTC.

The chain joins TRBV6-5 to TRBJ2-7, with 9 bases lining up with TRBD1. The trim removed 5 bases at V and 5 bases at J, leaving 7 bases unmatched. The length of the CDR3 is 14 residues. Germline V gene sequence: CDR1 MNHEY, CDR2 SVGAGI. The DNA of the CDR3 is TGTGCCAGCAGTGGCGGGACAGGGACCCACGAGCAGTACTTC. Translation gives CASSGGTGTHEQYF.

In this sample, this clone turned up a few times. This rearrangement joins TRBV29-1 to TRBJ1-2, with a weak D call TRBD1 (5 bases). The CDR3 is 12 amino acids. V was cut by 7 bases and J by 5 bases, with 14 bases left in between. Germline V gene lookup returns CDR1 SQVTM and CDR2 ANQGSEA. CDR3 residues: CSAQEGRYGYTF. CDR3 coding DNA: TGCAGCGCCCAGGAGGGGAGGTATGGCTACACCTTC.

The CDR3 loop reads CASSQGRGLGQETQYF. CDR3 DNA: TGCGCCAGCAGCCAAGGACGGGGGCTAGGTCAAGAGACCCAGTACTTC. This chain uses TRBV4-1 with TRBJ2-5; tentatively, D is TRBD1 or TRBD2 (6 bases each). Trimming stripped 1 base from V and 2 bases from J, with 14 bases between. The CDR3 length is 16 residues. Germline CDR1 reads MGHRA; CDR2 reads YSYEKL.

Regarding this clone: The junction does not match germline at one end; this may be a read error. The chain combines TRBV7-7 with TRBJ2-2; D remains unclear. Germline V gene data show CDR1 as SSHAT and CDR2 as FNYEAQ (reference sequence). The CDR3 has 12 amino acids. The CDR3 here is CASSPGTGELFF. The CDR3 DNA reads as TGTGCTAGCAGCCCCGGGACCGGGGAGCTGTTTTTT.

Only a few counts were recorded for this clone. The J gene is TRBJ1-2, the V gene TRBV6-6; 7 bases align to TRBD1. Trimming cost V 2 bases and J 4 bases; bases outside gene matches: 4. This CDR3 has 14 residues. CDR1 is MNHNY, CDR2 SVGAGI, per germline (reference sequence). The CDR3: CASSYRGLAYGYTF. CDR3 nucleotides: TGTGCCAGCAGTTACAGGGGGCTTGCCTATGGCTACACCTTC.

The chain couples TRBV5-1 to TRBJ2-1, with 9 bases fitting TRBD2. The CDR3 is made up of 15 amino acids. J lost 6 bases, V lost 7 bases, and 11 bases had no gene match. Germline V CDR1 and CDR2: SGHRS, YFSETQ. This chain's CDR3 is CASGHARLAANEQFF. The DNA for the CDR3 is TGCGCCAGCGGCCACGCCAGACTAGCGGCCAATGAGCAGTTCTTC.